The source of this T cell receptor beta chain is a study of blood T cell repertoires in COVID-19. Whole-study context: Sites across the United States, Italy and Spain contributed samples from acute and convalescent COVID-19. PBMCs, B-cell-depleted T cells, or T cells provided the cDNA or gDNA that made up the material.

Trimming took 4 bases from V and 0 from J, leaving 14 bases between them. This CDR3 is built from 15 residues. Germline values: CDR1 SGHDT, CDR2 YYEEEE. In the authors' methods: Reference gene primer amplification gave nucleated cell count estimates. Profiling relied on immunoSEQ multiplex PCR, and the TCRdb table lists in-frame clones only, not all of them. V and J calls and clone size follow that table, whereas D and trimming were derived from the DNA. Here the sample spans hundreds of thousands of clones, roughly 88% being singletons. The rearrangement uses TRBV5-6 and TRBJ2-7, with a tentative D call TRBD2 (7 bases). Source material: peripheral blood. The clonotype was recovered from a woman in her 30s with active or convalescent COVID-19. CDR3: CASSRGAGNSYEQYF. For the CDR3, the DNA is TGTGCCAGCAGCCGGGGGGCGGGGAACTCCTACGAGCAGTACTTC.